Listed below are T cell receptor beta chains from one sample, sequenced in a study of pediatric ulcerative colitis. Clones were sequenced by immunoSEQ multiplex PCR, and TCRdb holds only the in-frame ones, with some missing. The sample carries tens of thousands of clones, roughly 86% recorded once. Specimen: blood. The source is a boy aged 5 to 17 with severe ulcerative colitis. CDR3s include the opening cysteine and the closing phenylalanine or tryptophan. The D gene is left open where the match is weak. Some rows mark clone size as missing; the rest say once, few, many or name a class of expanded clone.

. TRBJ2-7 TRBV4-1 . CASSQEEGEAYEQYF TGCGCCAGCAGCCAAGAGGAGGGGGAGGCCTACGAGCAGTACTTC
TRBD1 TRBJ1-6 TRBV6-1 . CATGTANNSPLHF TGTGCCACCGGGACAGCGAATAATTCACCCCTCCACTTT
. TRBJ2-7 TRBV5-6 once CASSFFSSGSEQYF TGTGCCAGCAGCTTTTTTTCTAGTGGAAGTGAGCAGTACTTC
TRBD1 TRBJ1-4 TRBV6-4 . CASSDPGQGRALFF TGTGCCAGCAGTGACCCCGGACAGGGGAGAGCACTGTTTTTT
. TRBJ1-6 TRBV6-5 . CASTWKGSPLHF TGTGCCAGCACATGGAAGGGCTCACCCCTCCACTTT
TRBD1 TRBJ2-5 TRBV2 once CASSLQGRGETQYF TGTGCCAGCAGTTTACAGGGGAGAGGGGAGACCCAGTACTTC
. TRBJ1-3 TRBV10-3 . CAPQWGRYLSGNTIYF TGTGCTCCTCAATGGGGCCGATACCTCTCTGGAAACACCATATATTTT
. TRBJ2-7 TRBV27 . CASSFRPRAHEQYF TGTGCCAGCAGTTTCAGGCCCCGTGCCCACGAGCAGTACTTC
. TRBJ1-1 TRBV11-1 . CASSGGVSEAFF TGTGCCAGCAGCGGAGGGGTGTCTGAAGCTTTCTTT
. TRBJ2-2 TRBV6-1 . CASSELLTSGELFF TGTGCCAGCAGTGAGCTATTGACTAGCGGGGAGCTGTTTTTT
. TRBJ1-1 TRBV30 . CAWSVSQNTEAFF TGTGCCTGGAGTGTATCCCAGAACACTGAAGCTTTCTTT
. TRBJ1-6 TRBV6-5 . CASGVGSGSPLHF TGTGCCAGTGGGGTGGGTTCGGGATCACCCCTCCACTTT
. TRBJ2-2 TRBV19 . CASTRQQGVNTGELFF TGTGCCAGTACACGCCAACAGGGAGTGAACACCGGGGAGCTGTTTTTT
TRBD2 TRBJ2-5 TRBV5-6 . CASSLWTSGVETQYF TGTGCCAGCAGCTTGTGGACTAGCGGGGTGGAGACCCAGTACTTC
TRBD1 TRBJ1-6 TRBV14 . CASSQGGGGGTSPLHF TGTGCCAGCAGCCAAGGTGGTGGAGGGGGCACCTCACCCCTCCACTTT
TRBD1 TRBJ2-7 TRBV5-6 . CASSHSGTGWYEQYF TGTGCCAGCAGCCACTCCGGGACAGGTTGGTACGAGCAGTACTTC
. TRBJ1-6 TRBV6-6 . CASSYPDGYFSPLHF TGTGCCAGCAGTTACCCGGACGGCTATTTTTCACCCCTCCACTTT